The 25 T cell receptor beta chains below were found in one sample sequenced in a study of blood T cell repertoires in COVID-19. TCRdb's table, derived via immunoSEQ multiplex PCR, lists solely in-frame clones and lacks some. The table shows 85,000 or so clones, with 90% to 95% occurring only once. The specimen sequenced was peripheral blood. The origin of the receptors is a human donor with active COVID-19. The donor label of this sample is uncertain.

This sequence joins TRBV7-9 and TRBJ2-5; D perhaps matches TRBD2 (5 bases). CDR1 is SEHNR, CDR2 FQNEAQ, per germline (reference sequence). The CDR3 has 13 residues. Trimming stripped 6 bases from V and 10 bases from J, with 18 bases between. The chain's CDR3 is CASSQSGTRDQYF. As DNA, the CDR3 is TGTGCCAGCAGTCAGAGCGGCACAAGAGACCAGTACTTC.

The V gene is TRBV24-1, the J gene TRBJ2-1; maybe TRBD2 (5 bases). CDR3 length equals 12 residues. V lost 4 bases and J lost 11, with 11 bases in between. Germline loops: CDR1 KGHDR, CDR2 SFDVKD. The CDR3 nucleotides are TGTGCCACCAGTGACGGACGGGGTCAGCAGTTCTTC. Translated, it gives CATSDGRGQQFF.

The CDR3 sequence: CASSHRVDDEKLFF. Written as DNA, the CDR3 is TGTGCCAGCAGTCACAGGGTAGATGATGAAAAACTGTTTTTT. The V and J genes are TRBV28 and TRBJ1-4, with TRBD1 as a possible D gene (6 bases). Germline V lookup: CDR1 MDHEN, CDR2 SYDVKM. The length of the CDR3 is 14 residues. V was trimmed by 5 bases and J by 6 bases, leaving 13 bases between them.

V is TRBV7-9 and J is TRBJ1-2, with D tentatively TRBD1 (5 bases). The V gene lost 7 bases and the J gene lost 4 bases, with 16 bases spanning the gap. The CDR3 has 14 residues. The germline gives CDR1 SEHNR, CDR2 FQNEAQ (reference sequence). The CDR3 sequence: CASTGPPDSYGYTF. Written as DNA, the CDR3 is TGTGCCAGCACGGGGCCGCCGGATTCCTATGGCTACACCTTC.

The chain carries TRBV27 and TRBJ1-3, with TRBD1 as a possible D gene (6 bases). The V gene lost 4 bases and the J gene lost 4 bases, with 11 bases spanning the gap. Germline V lookup: CDR1 MNHEY, CDR2 SMNVEV (reference sequence). This CDR3 spans 14 amino acids. The CDR3 DNA sequence: TGTGCCAGCAGTTCGGGGGGCCCCGGAAACACCATATATTTT. It is translated as CASSSGGPGNTIYF.

The gene calls are TRBV4-3 and TRBJ2-7, with 7 bases identical to TRBD2. Germline CDR1 LGHNA, CDR2 YSLEER. The CDR3 is 15 amino acids. V dropped 3 bases and J dropped 4; count of bases not matched to a gene: 9. CDR3 sequence (DNA): TGCGCCAGCAGCCAGTTCCCGGGAGGAGCGTACGAGCAGTACTTC. Translation gives CASSQFPGGAYEQYF.

This rearrangement joins TRBV18 to TRBJ2-2, with D unresolved. The germline V gene has CDR1 KGHSH and CDR2 LQKENI. The CDR3 covers 16 residues. Trimming cost V 2 bases and J 2 bases, with 12 bases left between them. The CDR3 DNA is TGTGCCAGCTCACCAGTGCGAATTTCTAACACCGGGGAGCTGTTTTTT. The encoded protein is CASSPVRISNTGELFF.

The chain uses TRBV5-6 and TRBJ2-5, with 7 bases identical to TRBD2. The CDR3 totals 15 residues. J lost 4 bases, V lost 4 bases, and 10 bases had no gene match. Germline V CDR1 and CDR2: SGHDT, YYEEEE. CDR3 bases: TGTGCCAGCAGCATCGGGGGAGGGCGGGGAGAGACCCAGTACTTC. Its translation is CASSIGGGRGETQYF.

The chain uses TRBV7-9 and TRBJ1-2; the match to TRBD1 covers 11 bases. V lost 4 bases, J lost 3 bases, and 4 bases stayed unmatched. The CDR3 runs 15 residues. Germline-derived CDR1 and CDR2 are SEHNR and FQNEAQ (reference sequence). CDR3 residues: CASSSGQGAHYGYTF. The DNA for the CDR3 is TGTGCCAGCAGCTCAGGACAGGGGGCCCACTATGGCTACACCTTC.

The chain joins TRBV12-5 to TRBJ1-1, with D possibly being TRBD1 (6 bases). The V end was cut by 1 base, the J end by 9 bases, with 18 bases between. This CDR3 region has 15 residues. Germline V gives CDR1 LGHNT, CDR2 FRNRAP. DNA for the CDR3: TGTGCTAGTGGTTTGGGACAGGCCCCACTCGGAAAAGCTTTCTTT. Its translation: CASGLGQAPLGKAFF.

The chain employs TRBV2 and TRBJ2-1; D is uncertain. The CDR3 totals 13 residues. Trimming removed 8 bases at V and 0 bases at J, with 8 bases between. Germline V CDR1 and CDR2: SNHLY, FYNNEI. The CDR3 protein is CASGWSSYNEQFF. CDR3 nucleotide sequence: TGTGCCAGCGGATGGAGCTCCTACAATGAGCAGTTCTTC. Variable domain in full (rest from reference TRBV2 and TRBJ2-1): EPEVTQTPSHQVTQMGQEVILRCVPISNHLYFYWYRQILGQKVEFLVSFYNNEISEKSEIFDDQFSVERPDGSNFTLKIRSTKLEDSAMYFCASGWSSYNEQFFGPGTRLTVL.

The table lists this clone with a count of one. V and J are TRBV11-2 and TRBJ2-7; TRBD2 matches 9 bases. The germline V gene has CDR1 SGHAT and CDR2 FQNNGV. J was trimmed by 3 bases and V by 4 bases; bases with no gene match: 4. The CDR3 extends over 14 amino acids. The CDR3 sequence: CASSSGLASYEQYF. The CDR3 region has the DNA TGTGCCAGCAGCTCGGGACTAGCAAGCTACGAGCAGTACTTC.

The rearrangement links TRBV15 to TRBJ2-7; no reliable D call. The length of the CDR3 is 15 residues. Germline assignment: CDR1 LNHNV and CDR2 YYDKDF (reference sequence). Deletions cut 8 bases from V and 1 base from J, with 18 bases between. For the CDR3, the DNA is TGTGCCACCCCCTTCCAACTCTTCCCGTCCTACGAGCAGTACTTC. It yields the protein CATPFQLFPSYEQYF.

In this sample, this clone turned up a few times. The genes are TRBV2 and TRBJ1-2; TRBD1 might be the D (6 bases). The CDR3 sequence is 14 residues long. Looked up from germline, CDR1 is SNHLY and CDR2 is FYNNEI. Between the trimmed V and J ends, which lost 0 bases and 11 bases, there was a span of 16 bases. The chain's CDR3 is CASSEARNRVWYTF. For the CDR3, the DNA is TGTGCCAGCAGTGAAGCGCGAAACAGGGTGTGGTACACCTTC.

The chain recombines TRBV11-2 with TRBJ2-7; 9 bases match TRBD1. After removal of 8 bases from V and 7 bases from J, the junction contained 12 bases not matched to a gene. Germline V CDR1 and CDR2: SGHAT, FQNNGV. This CDR3 has 14 amino acids. The CDR3 DNA reads TGTGCCAGCCGTAGGCCGGGACAGGGAAGAGAGCAGTACTTC. Its protein is CASRRPGQGREQYF.

The CDR3 here is CASGRLGTGELFF. In DNA, the CDR3 is TGTGCTAGTGGCCGTCTCGGGACCGGGGAGCTGTTTTTT. The rearrangement uses TRBV12-5 and TRBJ2-2; D not certain. Germline V CDR1 and CDR2: LGHNT, FRNRAP. This CDR3 has 13 residues. V was clipped by 6 bases and J by 5 bases, with 10 bases between them.

V is TRBV27 and J is TRBJ2-1; D might be TRBD2 (6 bases). The germline CDR1 and CDR2 sequences are MNHEY and SMNVEV (reference sequence). This CDR3 contains 12 residues. V lost 6 bases and J 9 bases, leaving 12 bases between the germline ends. As DNA, the CDR3 is TGTGCCAGCAGAGGCGGGGTCGGTGAGCAGTTCTTC. Translated: CASRGGVGEQFF.

This clone was observed once. The V and J genes are TRBV6-5 and TRBJ1-1, with a weak D call TRBD1 (6 bases). Trimming stripped 0 bases from V and 4 bases from J, with 12 bases between. Germline V gives CDR1 MNHEY, CDR2 SVGAGI. This CDR3 is 15 amino acids long. CDR3 bases: TGTGCCAGCAGTTACTCGAGGCGGGGGGCCACTGAAGCTTTCTTT. It codes for CASSYSRRGATEAFF.

This CDR3 is CASTTGGPGPDTQYF. The CDR3 DNA reads as TGCGCCAGCACCACGGGGGGCCCAGGTCCAGATACGCAGTATTTT. This chain uses TRBV5-1 with TRBJ2-3; maybe TRBD2 (7 bases). CDR1 and CDR2 (germline): SGHRS, YFSETQ. V was clipped by 6 bases and J by 4 bases, with 18 bases between them. The CDR3 loop spans 15 amino acids.

The chain links TRBV20-1 to TRBJ1-5; a weak D match, TRBD1 (5 bases). Germline assignment: CDR1 DFQATT and CDR2 SNEGSKA (reference sequence). The CDR3 extends over 15 amino acids. V was clipped by 3 bases and J by 0 bases, with 12 bases between them. Written as DNA, the CDR3 is TGCAGTGCTAGTCAGGGAAGACCTAGCAATCAGCCCCAGCATTTT. Amino acids: CSASQGRPSNQPQHF.

The chain has TRBV7-9 and TRBJ1-6; 7 nucleotides agree with TRBD1. This CDR3 is 17 amino acids long. The V gene's germline CDR1 is SEHNR and CDR2 FQNEAQ (reference sequence). The V segment lost 1 base and the J segment 0 bases; nucleotides outside the gene matches: 3. As DNA, the CDR3 is TGTGCCAGCAGCTTAGGTGACAGGGACTCCTATAATTCACCCCTCCACTTT. Amino acid sequence: CASSLGDRDSYNSPLHF.

The gene calls are TRBV27 and TRBJ1-4; 8 nucleotides agree with TRBD1. The CDR3 loop spans 14 amino acids. The junction had 6 bases not matched to a gene; V was cut back by 5 bases and J by 7 bases. Per germline, CDR1 MNHEY and CDR2 SMNVEV (reference sequence). The DNA of the CDR3 is TGTGCCAGCAGTCTTCAGGGGGCACGTGAAAAACTGTTTTTT. This sequence encodes CASSLQGAREKLFF.

This clone was seen a single time. CDR3 sequence reads: CASSTGQAEVQYF. As DNA, the CDR3 is TGTGCCAGCAGCACGGGACAGGCCGAGGTTCAGTACTTC. The genes are TRBV9 and TRBJ2-7; 8 bases map to TRBD1. Germline V lookup: CDR1 SGDLS, CDR2 YYNGEE. Trimming removed 4 bases from V and 10 bases from J; junction bases left unmatched: 10. CDR3 length: 13 amino acids.

In its sample, this clone was seen a few times. The V and J genes are TRBV10-1 and TRBJ2-7, with D possibly TRBD2 on 6 matching bases. There are 13 residues in the CDR3. The germline gives CDR1 WNHNN, CDR2 SYGVQD (reference sequence). Deletions cut 2 bases from V and 6 bases from J, with 11 bases between. The CDR3 DNA is TGCGCCAGCAGTGAGGGGACTTCCCTCGAGCAGTACTTC. Translating it yields CASSEGTSLEQYF.

This chain joins TRBV15 and TRBJ2-1; a possible D gene is TRBD1 (5 bases). Germline V gives CDR1 LNHNV, CDR2 YYDKDF (reference sequence). The CDR3 extends over 12 amino acids. Trimming left V 1 base short and J 9 bases short, with 7 bases between. DNA for the CDR3: TGTGCCACCAGCAGAGCCCAGGGTGAGCAGTTCTTC. It codes for CATSRAQGEQFF.